The source of this T cell receptor beta chain is a study of T cell repertoires in aging, cancer and after chemotherapy. This CDR3 region has 18 residues. Germline CDR1 SQVTM, CDR2 ANQGSEA. Trimming at V came to 1 base and at J to 1 base, leaving 6 bases not matched to a gene. As regards this clonotype: What it recognizes is unknown.

Amplification of TCR beta used genomic DNA extracted from peripheral blood. General study results and limits: Age-matched healthy donors had significantly more diverse, less clonal blood TCR repertoires than untreated cancer patients.

Multiplex touch-down PCR with TRB-A/B primers amplified rearranged V-D-J TRB sequences. TCRdb reprocessed the multiplex PCR reads with MiXCR, giving one entry per CDR3 protein. The sample consists of about 15,000 distinct CDR3 sequences, about 50% of them appearing once. J is TRBJ2-4 and V is TRBV29-1; 14 bases are shared with TRBD2. Specimen: blood. The source of this sequence is a human donor in good health. The CDR3 DNA sequence: TGCAGCGTTGAAGCGACTAGCGGGAGGGCCGTTGCCAAAAACATTCAGTACTTC. Encoded protein: CSVEATSGRAVAKNIQYF.